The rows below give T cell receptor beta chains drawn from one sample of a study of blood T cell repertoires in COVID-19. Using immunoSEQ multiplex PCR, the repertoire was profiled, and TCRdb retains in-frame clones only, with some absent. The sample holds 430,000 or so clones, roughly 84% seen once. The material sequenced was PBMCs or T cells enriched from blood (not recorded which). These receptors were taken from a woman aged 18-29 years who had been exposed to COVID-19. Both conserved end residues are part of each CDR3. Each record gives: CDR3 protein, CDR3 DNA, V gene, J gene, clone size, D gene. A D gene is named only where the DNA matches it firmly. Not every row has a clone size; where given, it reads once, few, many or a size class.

CDR3: CASSETGNSPLHF
DNA: TGTGCCAGCAGTGAAACAGGGAATTCACCCCTCCACTTT
V: TRBV2
J: TRBJ1-6
size: NA
D: NA

CDR3: CASSMSPIDTSSYNEQFF
DNA: TGTGCCAGTAGTATGTCCCCAATCGACACCAGCTCCTACAATGAGCAGTTCTTC
V: TRBV19
J: TRBJ2-1
size: NA
D: NA

CDR3: CAWSPGWNYGYTF
DNA: TGTGCCTGGAGTCCAGGTTGGAACTATGGCTACACCTTC
V: TRBV30
J: TRBJ1-2
size: NA
D: NA

CDR3: CASSLEGTAYGYTF
DNA: TGTGCCAGCAGTTTAGAGGGGACAGCCTATGGCTACACCTTC
V: TRBV28
J: TRBJ1-2
size: NA
D: TRBD1

CDR3: CASSQTTGASGSYEQYF
DNA: TGTGCCAGCAGCCAAACTACAGGGGCCTCCGGTTCCTACGAGCAGTACTTC
V: TRBV3-1/TRBV3-2
J: TRBJ2-7
size: once
D: TRBD1

CDR3: CATSGGQYYGYTF
DNA: TGTGCCACCAGTGGCGGACAGTACTATGGCTACACCTTC
V: TRBV24-1
J: TRBJ1-2
size: NA
D: NA

CDR3: CASSQDLSSYNSPLHF
DNA: TGTGCCAGCAGCCAAGATCTGAGCTCCTATAATTCACCCCTCCACTTT
V: TRBV4-2
J: TRBJ1-6
size: NA
D: NA

CDR3: CASSLSGQGPYEQYF
DNA: TGTGCCAGCAGCTTATCGGGACAGGGACCCTACGAGCAGTACTTC
V: TRBV7-2
J: TRBJ2-7
size: NA
D: TRBD1

CDR3: CASSPGQGGSPLHF
DNA: TGTGCCAGCTCACCGGGACAGGGGGGTTCACCCCTCCACTTT
V: TRBV18
J: TRBJ1-6
size: NA
D: TRBD1

CDR3: CASSRTQRVGEQYF
DNA: TGTGCCAGCAGTCGAACGCAGCGGGTAGGCGAGCAGTACTTC
V: TRBV7-2
J: TRBJ2-7
size: NA
D: NA

CDR3: CASSSPSRYEQYF
DNA: TGTGCCAGCAGTTCCCCGTCTCGCTACGAGCAGTACTTC
V: TRBV28
J: TRBJ2-7
size: once
D: NA

CDR3: CASSPYDRGPNTEAFF
DNA: TGTGCCAGCTCACCGTACGACAGGGGACCGAACACTGAAGCTTTCTTT
V: TRBV18
J: TRBJ1-1
size: NA
D: TRBD1

CDR3: CSVEIYGEQYF
DNA: TGCAGCGTTGAAATCTACGGCGAGCAGTACTTC
V: TRBV29-1
J: TRBJ2-7
size: NA
D: NA

CDR3: CASSEDLAGALNEQFF
DNA: TGTGCCAGCAGTGAAGACCTAGCGGGAGCGTTGAATGAGCAGTTCTTC
V: TRBV2
J: TRBJ2-1
size: NA
D: TRBD2

CDR3: CASSRTSEDTQYF
DNA: TGTGCCAGCAGCCGGACTAGCGAGGATACGCAGTATTTT
V: TRBV12-3/TRBV12-4
J: TRBJ2-3
size: NA
D: TRBD2

CDR3: CAGSRDSNEAFF
DNA: TGTGCCGGATCCCGGGACAGCAATGAAGCTTTCTTT
V: TRBV2
J: TRBJ1-1
size: once
D: TRBD1

CDR3: CASKRVQETQYF
DNA: TGCGCCAGTAAGCGGGTCCAAGAGACCCAGTACTTC
V: TRBV5-1
J: TRBJ2-5
size: NA
D: NA

CDR3: CASSRTRDSSYEQYF
DNA: TGTGCCAGCAGCCGCACCCGGGACAGCTCCTACGAGCAGTACTTC
V: TRBV3-1/TRBV3-2
J: TRBJ2-7
size: once
D: TRBD1

CDR3: CATSGGPGQGTYEQYF
DNA: TGTGCCACCAGTGGTGGCCCGGGACAGGGAACCTACGAGCAGTACTTC
V: TRBV24-1
J: TRBJ2-7
size: NA
D: TRBD1

CDR3: CATSDLQGGKNIQYF
DNA: TGTGCCACCAGTGATCTACAGGGGGGCAAAAACATTCAGTACTTC
V: TRBV24-1
J: TRBJ2-4
size: NA
D: TRBD1

CDR3: CSASRTGTKETQYF
DNA: TGCAGTGCTAGTAGGACAGGGACCAAAGAGACCCAGTACTTC
V: TRBV20-1
J: TRBJ2-5
size: NA
D: TRBD1

CDR3: CASSATQTGVGEQYF
DNA: TGTGCCAGTAGTGCTACCCAGACAGGGGTCGGCGAGCAGTACTTC
V: TRBV19
J: TRBJ2-7
size: once
D: TRBD1

CDR3: CASSLGGTSGHEQYF
DNA: TGTGCCAGCAGCTTAGGGGGGACTAGCGGACACGAGCAGTACTTC
V: TRBV7-9
J: TRBJ2-7
size: NA
D: TRBD2

CDR3: CASSLSRLSNEQFF
DNA: TGTGCCAGCAGTTTATCGCGACTGTCCAATGAGCAGTTCTTC
V: TRBV27
J: TRBJ2-1
size: NA
D: NA

CDR3: CASSPASLAGSNTGELFF
DNA: TGTGCCAGTAGCCCCGCATCACTAGCGGGATCGAACACCGGGGAGCTGTTTTTT
V: TRBV19
J: TRBJ2-2
size: NA
D: TRBD2

CDR3: CASSPQGFSGANVLTF
DNA: TGTGCCAGCAGCCCACAGGGTTTCTCTGGGGCCAACGTCCTGACTTTC
V: TRBV5-6
J: TRBJ2-6
size: NA
D: NA

CDR3: CASSLTSGRTDTQYF
DNA: TGTGCCAGCAGCTTAACTAGCGGGAGAACAGATACGCAGTATTTT
V: TRBV13
J: TRBJ2-3
size: NA
D: TRBD2

CDR3: CASSGGLAGGTDTQYF
DNA: TGTGCCAGCAGCGGCGGACTAGCGGGAGGCACAGATACGCAGTATTTT
V: TRBV9
J: TRBJ2-3
size: NA
D: TRBD2

CDR3: CASSPQLAGNTIYF
DNA: TGTGCCAGTAGTCCACAGCTTGCTGGAAACACCATATATTTT
V: TRBV19
J: TRBJ1-3
size: NA
D: NA

CDR3: CATGWGGLYNEQFF
DNA: TGTGCCACCGGTTGGGGGGGCCTCTACAATGAGCAGTTCTTC
V: TRBV19
J: TRBJ2-1
size: NA
D: NA

CDR3: CASSPVPDRAGNTIYF
DNA: TGTGCCAGCAGCCCCGTACCCGACAGGGCCGGAAACACCATATATTTT
V: TRBV11-2
J: TRBJ1-3
size: NA
D: TRBD1

CDR3: CAISDGQLTANSPLHF
DNA: TGTGCCATCAGTGATGGACAACTCACAGCGAATTCACCCCTCCACTTT
V: TRBV10-3
J: TRBJ1-6
size: NA
D: NA

CDR3: CSASSAALHYGYTF
DNA: TGCAGTGCTAGTTCGGCAGCACTACACTATGGCTACACCTTC
V: TRBV20-1
J: TRBJ1-2
size: NA
D: NA

CDR3: CASSIPMGRNNEQFF
DNA: TGTGCCAGTAGTATTCCCATGGGGCGCAACAATGAGCAGTTCTTC
V: TRBV19
J: TRBJ2-1
size: NA
D: NA

CDR3: CASTRSGSETQYF
DNA: TGTGCCAGCACTAGATCGGGTTCTGAGACCCAGTACTTC
V: TRBV9
J: TRBJ2-5
size: NA
D: NA